The 3 T cell receptor beta chains listed next were all sequenced from one sample in a study of shared clonotypes between healthy human individuals (dated by TCRdb to 2020 to 2021). Library creation used the immunoSEQ multiplex PCR assay. Drawn from immuneACCESS, this table holds only the in-frame rearrangements with V and J called that TCRdb kept. Clones are partly lost; checked studies trace under half to an unresolved V gene and leave the rest unexplained. The sample has more than 900,000 clones on record, 75% to 80% of them singletons. The ten largest clones represent around 0.6% of the sample. Material for sequencing was memory CD4+ T cells from PBMCs. Per the publication, the cell subset or site label means: CD45RA-negative fraction. The receptors here all came from a man younger than 35 in good health. Some clones in this sample may be carry-over from other donors' samples.

J is TRBJ1-4 and V is TRBV28, with D hard to call. V gave up 5 bases and J gave up 3 bases, with 10 bases separating them. The CDR3 has 14 amino acids. Germline V CDR1 and CDR2: MDHEN, SYDVKM. The CDR3, as DNA: TGTGCCAGCAGTCGAGGACGGTCTAATGAAAAACTGTTTTTT. This sequence encodes CASSRGRSNEKLFF.

This clone was detected ten times or more. This chain links TRBV5-1 with TRBJ2-1, with TRBD1 identical over 8 bases. The V and J ends lost 6 bases and 8 bases, in that order; junction bases with no gene match: 13. The CDR3 consists of 15 residues. Germline V CDR1 and CDR2: SGHRS, YFSETQ. The CDR3 DNA is TGCGCCAGCACCCCGAGGACAGGGATGTCCTATGAGCAGTTCTTC. Residues: CASTPRTGMSYEQFF.

CDR3: CASSLARGSRDSILNTEAFF. In DNA form, the CDR3 reads TGCGCCAGCAGCTTGGCAAGAGGGTCGCGGGACAGTATCTTGAACACTGAAGCTTTCTTT. The V call is TRBV5-1, the J call TRBJ1-1; 7 bases line up with TRBD1. Germline V gene lookup returns CDR1 SGHRS and CDR2 YFSETQ. CDR3 length: 20 amino acids. J was trimmed by 0 bases and V by 0 bases; bases with no gene match: 17.